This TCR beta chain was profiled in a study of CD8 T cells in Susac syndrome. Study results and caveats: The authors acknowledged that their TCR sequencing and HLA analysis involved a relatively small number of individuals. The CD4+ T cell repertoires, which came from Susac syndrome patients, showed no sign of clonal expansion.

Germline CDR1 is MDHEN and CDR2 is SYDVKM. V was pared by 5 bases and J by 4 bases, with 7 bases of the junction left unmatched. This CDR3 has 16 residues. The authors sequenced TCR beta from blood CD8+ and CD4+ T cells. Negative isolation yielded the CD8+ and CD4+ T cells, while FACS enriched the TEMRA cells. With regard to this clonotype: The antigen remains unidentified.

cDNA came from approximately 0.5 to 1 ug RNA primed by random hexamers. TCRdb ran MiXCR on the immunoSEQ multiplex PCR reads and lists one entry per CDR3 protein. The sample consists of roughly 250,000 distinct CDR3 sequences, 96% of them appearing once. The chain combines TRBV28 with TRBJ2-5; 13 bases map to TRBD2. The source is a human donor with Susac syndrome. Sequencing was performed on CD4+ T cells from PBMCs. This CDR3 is CASSPRLAGGRETQYF. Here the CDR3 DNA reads TGTGCCAGCAGTCCCCGACTAGCGGGAGGACGAGAGACCCAGTACTTC.